The clone carrying this TCR beta chain is a singleton in its sample. Its antigen is not identified. The CDR3 is 14 residues long. CDR1 and CDR2 from the germline V gene are MRHNA and SNTAGT. Trimming cost V 7 bases and J 3 bases; bases outside gene matches: 5. The sample belongs to a study of cytomegalovirus exposure and HLA in healthy donors. Findings and limits, study-wide: Some public TCRs appeared in many individuals, while most sequences were rare.

Both 60 Vbeta primers and 13 Jbeta primers went into the PCR. TCRdb's table, derived via immunoSEQ multiplex PCR, lists solely in-frame clones and lacks some. The sample consists of about 190,000 clones, roughly 80% of them appearing once. The sequence was collected from a middle-aged man in good health and CMV-seropositive. The sequenced material came from PBMCs. V and J are TRBV6-4 and TRBJ2-2; 7 bases are shared with TRBD1. CDR3 in DNA: TGTGCCAGCAAGGGACAGAATCACACCGGGGAGCTGTTTTTT. It yields the protein CASKGQNHTGELFF.